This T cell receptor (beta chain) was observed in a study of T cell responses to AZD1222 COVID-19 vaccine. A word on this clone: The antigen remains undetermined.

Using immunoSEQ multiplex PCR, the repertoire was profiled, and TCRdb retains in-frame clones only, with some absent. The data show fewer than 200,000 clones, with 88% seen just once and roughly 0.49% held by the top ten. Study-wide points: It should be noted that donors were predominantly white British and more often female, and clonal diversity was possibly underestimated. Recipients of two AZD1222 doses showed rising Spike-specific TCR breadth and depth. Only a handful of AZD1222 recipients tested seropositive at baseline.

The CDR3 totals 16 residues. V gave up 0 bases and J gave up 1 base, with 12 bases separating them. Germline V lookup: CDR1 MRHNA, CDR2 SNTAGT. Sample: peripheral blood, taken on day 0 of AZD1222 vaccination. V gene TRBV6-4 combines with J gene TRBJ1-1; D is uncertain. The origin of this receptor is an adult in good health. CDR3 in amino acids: CASSDSKSSGNTEAFF. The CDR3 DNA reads TGTGCCAGCAGTGACTCGAAAAGTTCTGGGAACACTGAAGCTTTCTTT.